One and the same sample provided the 4 T cell receptor beta chains below, sequenced in a study of CXCR3-negative and CXCR3-positive naive CD8 T cells. TRB cDNA libraries were made by UMI-labeled 5' RACE. With the 5' RACE reads reprocessed, TCRdb shows one record per CDR3 protein and no DNA. The repertoire table contains some 130,000 distinct CDR3 sequences. Sequencing was performed on naive CXCR3- CD8+ T cells from blood. Subset given: CD45RO-CCR7+CD27+CD95- naive CD8+ T cells lacking CXCR3 (TNR3-). These receptors were collected from a human donor in good health. Some clones in this sample may be carry-over from other donors' samples.

The chain couples TRBV12-3 or TRBV12-4 to TRBJ2-1. The CDR3 consists of 12 residues. The CDR3 sequence: CASSFNGDEQFF.

V gene TRBV3-1 combines with J gene TRBJ2-3; TCRdb's assignment of TRBD1 cannot be checked, as there is no DNA. CDR1 is LGHDT, CDR2 YNNKEL, per germline (reference sequence). This CDR3 region has 17 residues. This CDR3 reads CASSQPRRGTSTDTQYF.

The J gene is TRBJ2-1, the V gene TRBV19; TCRdb's D gene call, TRBD1, goes unchecked for lack of DNA. The CDR3 sequence is 13 residues long. Per the germline V gene, CDR1 is LNHDA and CDR2 is SQIVND (reference sequence). CDR3: CASSPLPGSEQFF.

This rearrangement joins TRBV7-3 to TRBJ1-6; checking the TCRdb D call of TRBD1 is not possible without DNA. The CDR3 totals 14 residues. The germline V gene has CDR1 SGHTA and CDR2 FQGTGA. CDR3 residues: CASSYNRGSSPLHF.